The entry below describes one T cell receptor (beta chain). Its target is not known. This sample stems from a study of cytomegalovirus exposure and HLA in healthy donors. General observations from the study: Most CMV-associated TCR beta chains were later found to appear HLA-restricted. Across all donors, roughly uniform sequencing depth was an assumption of the presence/absence analyses. A later analysis reportedly identified an Asian-associated ancestry cluster as carrying fewer N-insertions than the 666-donor mean. The authors enumerated under 200 TCR beta chains as linked to cytomegalovirus.

Primers for the PCR totalled 60 Vbeta and 13 Jbeta. Produced via immunoSEQ multiplex PCR; TCRdb's table is partial and in-frame only. The sample lists about 150,000 clones; around 79% were seen once. This TCR came from a man younger than 35 in good health and CMV-seronegative. Sequencing input: PBMCs.

Here the CDR3 reads CASSYGQEVGFF. CDR3 nucleotides: TGCGCCAGCAGTTACGGACAGGAGGTGGGGTTCTTT. The J gene is TRBJ1-1, the V gene TRBV10-1; 7 bases are a match to TRBD1. Trimming cost V 5 bases and J 14 bases; bases outside gene matches: 11. This CDR3 region has 12 residues. Germline V gene data show CDR1 as WNHNN and CDR2 as SYGVQD (reference sequence).